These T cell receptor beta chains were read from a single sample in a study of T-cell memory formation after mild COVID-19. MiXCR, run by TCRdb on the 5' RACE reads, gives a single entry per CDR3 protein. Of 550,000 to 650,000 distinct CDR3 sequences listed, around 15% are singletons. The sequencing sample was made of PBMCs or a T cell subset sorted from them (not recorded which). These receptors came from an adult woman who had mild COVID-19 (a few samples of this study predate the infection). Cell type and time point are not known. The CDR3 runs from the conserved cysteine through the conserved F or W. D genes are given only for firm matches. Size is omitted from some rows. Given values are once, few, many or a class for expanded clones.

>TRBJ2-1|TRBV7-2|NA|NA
CASSPEALYNEQFF
TGTGCCAGCAGCCCGGAGGCCCTGTACAATGAGCAGTTCTTC
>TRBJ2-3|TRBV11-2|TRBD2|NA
CASSLGGGDTDTQYF
TGTGCCAGCAGCTTAGGGGGGGGGGACACAGATACGCAGTATTTT
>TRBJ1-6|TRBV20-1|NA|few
CSASGQAYNSPLHF
TGCAGTGCTAGTGGCCAGGCTTATAATTCACCCCTCCACTTT
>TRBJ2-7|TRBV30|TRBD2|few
CAWCPYGTRRGEQYF
TGTGCCTGGTGCCCTTACGGGACTAGAAGGGGCGAGCAGTACTTC
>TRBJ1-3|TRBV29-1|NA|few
CSVAQGGNSGNTIYF
TGCAGCGTTGCACAGGGCGGTAACTCTGGAAACACCATATATTTT
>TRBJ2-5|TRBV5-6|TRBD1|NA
CASSLYPGQGQETQYF
TGTGCCAGCAGCTTGTATCCGGGACAGGGGCAAGAGACCCAGTACTTC
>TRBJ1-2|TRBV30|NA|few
CAWSALTGYYGYTF
TGTGCCTGGAGTGCCCTGACAGGTTACTATGGCTACACCTTC
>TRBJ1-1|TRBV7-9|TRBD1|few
CASSSTTGMNTEAFF
TGTGCCAGCAGCTCGACGACAGGGATGAACACTGAAGCTTTCTTT
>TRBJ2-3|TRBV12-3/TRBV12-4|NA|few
CASSLRGTQTDTQYF
TGTGCCAGCAGTTTAAGAGGTACCCAGACAGATACGCAGTATTTT
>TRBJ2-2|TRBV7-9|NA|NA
CASSLPGGPNTGELFF
TGTGCCAGCAGCTTGCCCGGGGGTCCGAACACCGGGGAGCTGTTTTTT
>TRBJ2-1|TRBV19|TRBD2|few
CASTRLAGHNEQFF
TGTGCCAGTACCCGACTAGCGGGACACAATGAGCAGTTCTTC
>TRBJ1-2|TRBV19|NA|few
CASTGHGYTF
TGTGCCAGTACCGGACATGGCTACACCTTC
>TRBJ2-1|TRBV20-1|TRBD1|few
CSARVYRGMENEQFF
TGCAGTGCTAGAGTTTACAGGGGCATGGAGAATGAGCAGTTCTTC
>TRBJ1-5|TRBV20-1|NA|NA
CSARVSGRNQPQHF
TGCAGTGCTAGAGTTTCAGGACGCAATCAGCCCCAGCATTTT
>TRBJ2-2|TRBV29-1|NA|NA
CSVDAGKNTGELFF
TGCAGCGTCGATGCCGGGAAGAATACCGGGGAGCTGTTTTTT
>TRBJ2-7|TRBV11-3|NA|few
CASSRHGKINYEQYF
TGTGCCAGCAGCCGCCACGGCAAAATAAACTACGAGCAGTACTTC
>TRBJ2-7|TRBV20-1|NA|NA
CSVTPTGKIGSYEQYF
TGCAGTGTCACCCCTACAGGGAAAATCGGCTCCTACGAGCAGTACTTC
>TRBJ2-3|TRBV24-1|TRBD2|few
CATSDVTSGGTSSTDTQYF
TGTGCCACCAGTGACGTGACTAGCGGGGGGACCTCTAGCACAGATACGCAGTATTTT
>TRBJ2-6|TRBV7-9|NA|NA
CASSPGGIATISGANVLTF
TGTGCCAGCAGCCCCGGCGGAATAGCCACTATCTCTGGGGCCAACGTCCTGACTTTC
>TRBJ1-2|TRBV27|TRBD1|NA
CASSLTTGTSIYGYTF
TGTGCCAGCAGTCTTACGACAGGGACCAGTATCTATGGCTACACCTTC
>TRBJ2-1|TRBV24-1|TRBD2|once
CATSESSGGPIEQFF
TGTGCCACCAGTGAATCTAGCGGGGGGCCGATTGAGCAGTTCTTC
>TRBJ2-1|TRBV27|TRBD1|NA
CASSLAGDRVQFF
TGTGCCAGCAGTTTAGCGGGGGACAGGGTGCAGTTCTTC
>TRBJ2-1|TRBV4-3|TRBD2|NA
CASSQYTGTSGYNEQFF
TGCGCCAGCAGCCAATATACCGGGACTAGCGGGTACAATGAGCAGTTCTTC
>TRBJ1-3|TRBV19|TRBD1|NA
CASSIIGTASGNTIYF
TGTGCCAGTAGTATCATTGGGACAGCCTCTGGAAACACCATATATTTT
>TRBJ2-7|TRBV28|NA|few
CASSLRTAAYEQYF
TGTGCCAGCAGTCTCCGGACTGCCGCCTACGAGCAGTACTTC
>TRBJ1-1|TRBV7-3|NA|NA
CASSLMSDTEAFF
TGTGCCAGCAGCTTAATGTCGGACACTGAAGCTTTCTTT
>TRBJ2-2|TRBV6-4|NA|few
CASSGQLFTGELFF
TGTGCCAGCAGTGGACAGCTATTCACCGGGGAGCTGTTTTTT
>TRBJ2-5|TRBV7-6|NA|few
CASSLPPLQGRWETQYF
TGTGCCAGCAGCCTCCCCCCCTTACAGGGGAGGTGGGAGACCCAGTACTTC
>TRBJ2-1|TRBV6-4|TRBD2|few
CASSDSSGDYDEQFF
TGTGCCAGCAGTGACTCCTCTGGGGACTATGATGAGCAGTTCTTC
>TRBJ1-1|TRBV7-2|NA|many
CASSLALAPRGQISADTEAFF
TGTGCCAGCAGCTTAGCGCTGGCCCCCAGGGGCCAGATTAGTGCGGACACTGAAGCTTTCTTT
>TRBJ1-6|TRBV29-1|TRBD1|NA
CSVRTGGLNSPLHF
TGCAGCGTTCGAACAGGGGGGTTGAATTCACCCCTCCACTTT
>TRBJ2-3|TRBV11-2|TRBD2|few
CASSLDRGGSYTQYF
TGTGCCAGCAGCTTAGATCGCGGCGGGAGCTATACGCAGTATTTT
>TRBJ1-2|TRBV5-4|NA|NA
CASSLVGQPHYGYTF
TGTGCCAGCAGCTTGGTCGGACAACCTCACTATGGCTACACCTTC
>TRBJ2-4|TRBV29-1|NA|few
CSVEENIQYF
TGCAGCGTTGAGGAAAACATTCAGTACTTC
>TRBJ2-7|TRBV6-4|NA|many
CASSDCPSRGVVAYEQYF
TGTGCCAGCAGTGACTGCCCCTCCCGGGGCGTAGTAGCCTACGAGCAGTACTTC
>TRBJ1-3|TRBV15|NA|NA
CATSREEGLGNTIYF
TGTGCCACCAGCAGAGAAGAAGGGCTTGGAAACACCATATATTTT
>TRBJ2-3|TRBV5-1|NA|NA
CASSPRVKSTDTQYF
TGCGCCAGCAGCCCCCGGGTGAAGAGCACAGATACGCAGTATTTT
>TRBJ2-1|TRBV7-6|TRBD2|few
CASSLRSGSGNEQFF
TGTGCCAGCAGCTTACGTAGCGGGAGCGGCAATGAGCAGTTCTTC
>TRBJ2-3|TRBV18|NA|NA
CASSPLSGTSTDTQYF
TGTGCCAGCTCACCTCTCTCGGGAACTAGCACAGATACGCAGTATTTT
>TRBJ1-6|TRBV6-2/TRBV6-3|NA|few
CASSNPGASPLHF
TGTGCCAGCAGCAACCCAGGGGCTTCACCCCTCCACTTT
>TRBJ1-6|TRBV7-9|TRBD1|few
CASSFAGTGLLSLHF
TGTGCCAGCAGCTTCGCCGGGACAGGGCTCCTATCCCTCCACTTT
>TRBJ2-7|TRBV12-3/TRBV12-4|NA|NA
CASSSTKDRDYEQYF
TGTGCCAGCAGTTCCACCAAGGACCGGGACTACGAGCAGTACTTC
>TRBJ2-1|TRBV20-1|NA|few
CSARSSRGYNEQFF
TGCAGTGCTAGGTCCAGTCGCGGGTACAATGAGCAGTTCTTC
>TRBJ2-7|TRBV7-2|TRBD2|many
CASSLVSAGGAEYF
TGTGCCAGCAGCTTAGTTAGCGCGGGAGGAGCAGAGTACTTC
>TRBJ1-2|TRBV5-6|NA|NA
CASSLGDVRHGYTF
TGTGCCAGCAGCTTGGGGGATGTTAGGCATGGCTACACCTTC
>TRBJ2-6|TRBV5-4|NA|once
CASSSGTEGANVLTF
TGTGCCAGCAGCTCGGGGACCGAAGGGGCCAACGTCCTGACTTTC
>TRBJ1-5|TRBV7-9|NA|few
CASSPKGPNQPQHF
TGTGCCAGCAGCCCCAAGGGTCCCAATCAGCCCCAGCATTTT
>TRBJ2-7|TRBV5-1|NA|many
CASSPLRGGTYEQYF
TGCGCCAGCAGCCCGCTTAGGGGGGGGACCTACGAGCAGTACTTC
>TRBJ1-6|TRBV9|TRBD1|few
CASSEGEGAAINSPLHF
TGTGCCAGCTCGGAAGGGGAGGGGGCCGCTATTAATTCACCCCTCCACTTT
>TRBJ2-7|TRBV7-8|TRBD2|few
CASVRRREGGYEQYF
TGTGCCAGCGTACGGCGGAGGGAGGGTGGCTACGAGCAGTACTTC
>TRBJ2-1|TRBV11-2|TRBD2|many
CASRPPGTRYNEQFF
TGTGCCAGCAGACCACCCGGGACTAGATACAATGAGCAGTTCTTC